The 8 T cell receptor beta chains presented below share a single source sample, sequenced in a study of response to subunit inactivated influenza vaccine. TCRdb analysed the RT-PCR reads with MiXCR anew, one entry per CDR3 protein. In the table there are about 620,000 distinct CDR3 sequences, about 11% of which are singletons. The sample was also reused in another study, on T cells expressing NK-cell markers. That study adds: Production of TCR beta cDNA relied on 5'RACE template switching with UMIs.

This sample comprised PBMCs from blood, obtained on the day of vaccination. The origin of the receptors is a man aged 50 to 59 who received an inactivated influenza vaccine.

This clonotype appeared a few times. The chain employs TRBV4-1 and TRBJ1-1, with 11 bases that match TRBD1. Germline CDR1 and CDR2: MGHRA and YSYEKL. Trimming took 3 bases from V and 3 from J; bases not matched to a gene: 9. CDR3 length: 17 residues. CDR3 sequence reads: CASSHEDRGLLDTEAFF. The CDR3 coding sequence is TGCGCCAGCAGCCACGAGGACAGGGGGCTCTTGGACACTGAAGCTTTCTTT.

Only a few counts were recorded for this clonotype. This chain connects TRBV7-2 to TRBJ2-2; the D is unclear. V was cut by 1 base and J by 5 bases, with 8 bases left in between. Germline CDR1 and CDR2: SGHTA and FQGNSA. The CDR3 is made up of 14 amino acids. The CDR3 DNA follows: TGTGCCAGCAGCTTAGAGGAGCTAACCGGGGAGCTGTTTTTT. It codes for CASSLEELTGELFF.

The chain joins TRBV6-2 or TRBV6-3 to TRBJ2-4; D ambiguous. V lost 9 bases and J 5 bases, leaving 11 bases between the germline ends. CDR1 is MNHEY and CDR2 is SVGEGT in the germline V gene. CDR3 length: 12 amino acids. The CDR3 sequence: CASKSLQNIQYF. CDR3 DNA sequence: TGTGCCAGTAAAAGCCTACAAAACATTCAGTACTTC.

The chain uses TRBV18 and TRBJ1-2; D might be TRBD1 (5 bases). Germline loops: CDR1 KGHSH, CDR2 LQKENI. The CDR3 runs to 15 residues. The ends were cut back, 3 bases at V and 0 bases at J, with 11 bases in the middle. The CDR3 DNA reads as TGTGCCAGCTCACCGAACCGGGACCCTAACTATGGCTACACCTTC. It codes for CASSPNRDPNYGYTF.

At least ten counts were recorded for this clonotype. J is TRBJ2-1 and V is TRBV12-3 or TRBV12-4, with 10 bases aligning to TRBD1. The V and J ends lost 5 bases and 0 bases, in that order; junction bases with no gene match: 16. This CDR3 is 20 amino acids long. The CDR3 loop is CASSTTTRDRGRGSYNEQFF. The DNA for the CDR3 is TGTGCCAGCAGTACCACAACCCGGGACAGGGGAAGAGGCTCCTACAATGAGCAGTTCTTC.

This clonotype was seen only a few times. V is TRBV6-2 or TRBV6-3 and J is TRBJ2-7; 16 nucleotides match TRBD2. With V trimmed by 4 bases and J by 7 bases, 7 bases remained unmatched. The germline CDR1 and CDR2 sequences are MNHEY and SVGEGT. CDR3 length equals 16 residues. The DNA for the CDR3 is TGTGCCAGCAGTTTCGGGACTAGCGGGAGGGCGAGTGAGCAGTACTTC. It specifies CASSFGTSGRASEQYF.

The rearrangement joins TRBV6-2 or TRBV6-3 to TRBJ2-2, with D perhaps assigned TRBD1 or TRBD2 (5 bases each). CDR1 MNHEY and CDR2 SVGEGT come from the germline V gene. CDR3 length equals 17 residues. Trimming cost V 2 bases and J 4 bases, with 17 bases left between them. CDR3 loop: CASSYIFGTRFTGELFF. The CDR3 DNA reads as TGTGCCAGCAGTTACATTTTCGGGACCCGATTCACCGGGGAGCTGTTTTTT.

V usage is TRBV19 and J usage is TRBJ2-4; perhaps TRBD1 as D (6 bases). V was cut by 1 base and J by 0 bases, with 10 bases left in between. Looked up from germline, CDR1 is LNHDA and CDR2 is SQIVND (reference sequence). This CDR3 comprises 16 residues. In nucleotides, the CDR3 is TGTGCCAGTAGTATAGTAAACAGGGAAGCCAAAAACATTCAGTACTTC. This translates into CASSIVNREAKNIQYF.